These 21 T cell receptor beta chains were sequenced from one sample in a study of blood T cell repertoires in COVID-19. Method: immunoSEQ multiplex PCR; TCRdb's copy keeps in-frame clones and lacks some. The profile shows just under 150,000 clones, around 83% of them singletons. Sequenced sample: peripheral blood. These receptors all come from a human donor with acute or convalescent COVID-19. The donor label of this sample is uncertain.

The chain couples TRBV9 to TRBJ1-3, with D unresolved. The length of the CDR3 is 15 residues. Deletions cut 0 bases from V and 0 bases from J, with 7 bases between. CDR1 and CDR2 (germline): SGDLS, YYNGEE. CDR3 residues: CASSVDGDSGNTIYF. As DNA, the CDR3 is TGTGCCAGCAGCGTAGATGGAGACTCTGGAAACACCATATATTTT.

The V call is TRBV5-1, the J call TRBJ1-5; D is unclear. Germline V lookup: CDR1 SGHRS, CDR2 YFSETQ. V dropped 0 bases and J dropped 3 bases, with 7 bases sitting between them. CDR3 length: 14 amino acids. In DNA form, the CDR3 reads TGCGCCAGCAGCTTGGACGGACTCAATCAGCCCCAGCATTTT. Protein: CASSLDGLNQPQHF. Full variable domain (outside the CDR3, taken from reference TRBV5-1 and TRBJ1-5): KAGVTQTPRYLIKTRGQQVTLSCSPISGHRSVSWYQQTPGQGLQFLFEYFSETQRNKGNFPGRFSGRQFSNSRSEMNVSTLELGDSALYLCASSLDGLNQPQHFGDGTRLSIL.

This clone was detected once. V is TRBV6-6 and J is TRBJ2-2, with a tentative D call TRBD2 (5 bases). Trimming shortened V by 0 bases and J by 5 bases, and 10 bases separated the two germline ends. The CDR3 is 15 residues long. Germline CDR1 MNHNY, CDR2 SVGAGI (reference sequence). CDR3 residues: CASSYSGEGTGELFF. CDR3 bases: TGTGCCAGCAGTTACTCCGGGGAAGGGACCGGGGAGCTGTTTTTT.

The chain carries TRBV4-2 and TRBJ2-2; D is uncertain. CDR3 length: 15 amino acids. Trimming took 0 bases from V and 10 from J, leaving 15 bases between them. Per the germline V gene, CDR1 is LGHNA and CDR2 is YNFKEQ. The CDR3 is CASSQEMRSTLELFF. CDR3 bases: TGTGCCAGCAGCCAAGAAATGCGGAGTACCCTGGAGCTGTTTTTT.

The chain combines TRBV5-1 with TRBJ2-2; TRBD1 agrees at 7 bases. CDR3 length equals 15 residues. Germline lookup yields CDR1 SGHRS and CDR2 YFSETQ. Unmatched junction bases numbered 5, after V lost 2 bases and J lost 4 bases. The CDR3 loop reads CASSLGGAGTGELFF. As DNA, the CDR3 is TGCGCCAGCAGCTTAGGGGGCGCGGGCACCGGGGAGCTGTTTTTT. Using reference TRBV5-1 and TRBJ2-2 for the parts outside the CDR3, the full variable domain is KAGVTQTPRYLIKTRGQQVTLSCSPISGHRSVSWYQQTPGQGLQFLFEYFSETQRNKGNFPGRFSGRQFSNSRSEMNVSTLELGDSALYLCASSLGGAGTGELFFGEGSRLTVL.

The chain combines TRBV7-2 with TRBJ2-1; 7 nucleotides agree with TRBD2. The germline CDR1 and CDR2 sequences are SGHTA and FQGNSA. This CDR3 spans 13 amino acids. With 5 bases clipped from V and 10 bases from J, the junction kept 8 bases outside the gene matches. CDR3 bases: TGTGCCAGCAGCCCCCCAACTAGCGCCGAGCAGTTCTTC. It translates to CASSPPTSAEQFF. Full variable domain (missing parts from reference TRBV7-2 and TRBJ2-1): GAGVSQSPSNKVTEKGKDVELRCDPISGHTALYWYRQSLGQGLEFLIYFQGNSAPDKSGLPSDRFSAERTGGSVSTLTIQRTQQEDSAVYLCASSPPTSAEQFFGPGTRLTVL.

The J gene is TRBJ2-7, the V gene TRBV19; TRBD2 aligns across 7 bases. J was trimmed by 2 bases and V by 3 bases; bases with no gene match: 4. Germline CDR1 reads LNHDA; CDR2 reads SQIVND (reference sequence). This CDR3 has 14 amino acids. The CDR3 loop is CASSMYGGTYEQYF. The CDR3 bases are TGTGCCAGTAGTATGTACGGGGGGACCTACGAGCAGTACTTC. Filled out from reference TRBV19 and TRBJ2-7, the complete variable domain reads DGGITQSPKYLFRKEGQNVTLSCEQNLNHDAMYWYRQDPGQGLRLIYYSQIVNDFQKGDIAEGYSVSREKKESFPLTVTSAQKNPTAFYLCASSMYGGTYEQYFGPGTRLTVT.

The genes are TRBV4-3 and TRBJ2-3; 8 positions agree with TRBD2. After removal of 2 bases from V and 5 bases from J, the junction contained 3 bases not matched to a gene. CDR3 length: 14 amino acids. Germline CDR1 is LGHNA and CDR2 is YSLEER. The CDR3 region is CASSQRGGGDTQYF. The CDR3 nucleotides are TGCGCCAGCAGCCAACGGGGGGGCGGAGATACGCAGTATTTT.

The chain joins TRBV28 to TRBJ1-3; D gene uncertain. Germline-derived CDR1 and CDR2 are MDHEN and SYDVKM. The CDR3 totals 17 residues. Between the trimmed V and J ends, which lost 4 bases and 0 bases, there was a span of 16 bases. DNA of the CDR3: TGTGCCAGCAGTTCCCCCCACGACTCCAGCTCTGGAAACACCATATATTTT. Its translation is CASSSPHDSSSGNTIYF.

The chain joins TRBV6-6 to TRBJ1-1, with 10 bases aligning to TRBD1. The CDR3 runs 16 residues. Germline CDR1 and CDR2: MNHNY and SVGAGI (reference sequence). The junction had 9 bases not matched to a gene; V was cut back by 3 bases and J by 5 bases. The CDR3 loop reads CASSYPATGGFTEAFF. In nucleotides, the CDR3 is TGTGCCAGCAGTTATCCCGCGACAGGGGGCTTTACTGAAGCTTTCTTT.

The chain employs TRBV3-1 (or the pseudogene TRBV3-2) and TRBJ1-1; D may be TRBD1 (6 bases). The germline V gene has CDR1 LGHDT and CDR2 YNNKEL (reference sequence). With 2 bases removed from V and 13 bases from J, the gap between germline ends came to 20 bases. The CDR3 loop spans 14 amino acids. The CDR3 here is CASSQTRQASLVFF. The DNA for the CDR3 is TGTGCCAGCAGCCAAACCCGACAGGCCTCACTTGTTTTCTTT.

The genes are TRBV6-5 and TRBJ1-5, with 7 bases lining up with TRBD1. CDR3 size: 15 residues. Germline CDR1 reads MNHEY; CDR2 reads SVGAGI. V shed 6 bases and J 3 bases; nucleotides not matched to a gene: 8. The CDR3 DNA sequence: TGTGCCAGCAGCCACCGGGGACAGCTCAATCAGCCCCAGCATTTT. It specifies CASSHRGQLNQPQHF.

The CDR3 protein is CAWNLRRGYRCEQYV. The CDR3, as DNA: TGTGCCTGGAACCTTCGCCGGGGTTACCGATGCGAGCAGTACGTC. The chain joins TRBV30 to TRBJ2-7, with D possibly matching TRBD2 (5 bases). This CDR3 region has 15 residues. Per germline, CDR1 GTSNPN and CDR2 SVGIG (reference sequence). V shed 4 bases and J shed 6 bases, with 22 bases lying between them.

This chain joins TRBV7-9 and TRBJ1-2; tentatively, D is TRBD1 (5 bases). The germline CDR1 and CDR2 sequences are SEHNR and FQNEAQ (reference sequence). CDR3 length: 13 amino acids. V dropped 5 bases and J dropped 8 bases, with 15 bases sitting between them. As DNA, the CDR3 is TGTGCCAGCAGCCCAGCGGGGGGGGAAGGCTACACCTTC. Translation gives CASSPAGGEGYTF.

This clone occurred once. This sequence joins TRBV29-1 and TRBJ1-1; TRBD1 agrees at 8 bases. Germline values: CDR1 SQVTM, CDR2 ANQGSEA. V lost 6 bases to trimming and J lost 6 bases; unmatched junction nucleotides: 9. The length of the CDR3 is 13 residues. CDR3 in amino acids: CSVGGQAGAEAFF. CDR3 coding DNA: TGCAGCGTGGGGGGACAGGCGGGTGCTGAAGCTTTCTTT.

The chain uses TRBV19 and TRBJ2-7; maybe TRBD2 (6 bases). Trimming cost V 5 bases and J 4 bases, with 12 bases left between them. The length of the CDR3 is 13 residues. The V gene's germline CDR1 is LNHDA and CDR2 SQIVND (reference sequence). The CDR3: CASSGGSEYEQYF. As DNA, the CDR3 is TGTGCCAGTAGTGGAGGGTCGGAGTACGAGCAGTACTTC.

The chain links TRBV7-8 to TRBJ1-5, with D perhaps matching TRBD1 (6 bases). The CDR3 loop spans 15 amino acids. Between the trimmed V and J ends, which lost 5 bases and 3 bases, there was a span of 14 bases. The germline gives CDR1 SGHVS, CDR2 FQNEAQ. The CDR3 DNA reads as TGTGCCAGCAGCCCCTCCCGGGACAACAATCAGCCCCAGCATTTT. It codes for CASSPSRDNNQPQHF.

This clone came up a few times. The chain carries TRBV5-8 and TRBJ1-2; tentatively, D is TRBD1 (5 bases). CDR3 size: 14 residues. Trimming left V 4 bases short and J 8 bases short, with 18 bases between. Germline V gene data show CDR1 as SGHTS and CDR2 as YDEGEE. This CDR3 reads CASSLRQKREGYTF. CDR3 sequence (DNA): TGTGCCAGCAGCCTTAGACAGAAAAGAGAAGGCTACACCTTC.

This clone was detected a few times. The rearrangement links TRBV15 to TRBJ1-4, with 7 bases that match TRBD1. Germline CDR1 LNHNV, CDR2 YYDKDF (reference sequence). The CDR3 covers 16 residues. Trimming took 3 bases from V and 3 from J; bases not matched to a gene: 7. In DNA, the CDR3 is TGTGCCACCAGCAGGGAACAGGGGTACGCTAATGAAAAACTGTTTTTT. Protein: CATSREQGYANEKLFF.

V and J are TRBV21-1 and TRBJ2-3; the table's TRBD2 call for D was not verified on the DNA. TRBV21-1 is noted as a pseudogene. CDR3 length: 15 residues. DNA for the CDR3: TGTGCCAGCAGCAAGGGGAGCGGCCGCACAGATACGCAGTATTTT. It specifies CASSKGSGRTDTQYF.

This chain links TRBV5-6 with TRBJ1-2, with 7 bases aligning to TRBD1. From germline, CDR1 is SGHDT and CDR2 YYEEEE. This CDR3 region has 15 residues. Germline trimming cut 4 bases from V and 7 bases from J; bases unmatched to any gene: 13. CDR3 bases: TGTGCCAGCAGCCCCGACAGGGCCTCTTTAGGTGGCTACACCTTC. Translated: CASSPDRASLGGYTF.